This T cell receptor beta chain originates from a study of PD-1 blockade in classical Hodgkin lymphoma. Germline V gives CDR1 MNHNS, CDR2 SASEGT. V was shortened by 1 base and J by 6 bases, with 16 bases between the two germline ends. This CDR3 is 15 amino acids long. Sequencing was performed with immunoSEQ multiplex PCR; in TCRdb, only in-frame clones are kept and a portion is missing. The sample has some 53,000 clones, around nine tenths seen once; the top ten hold approximately 6.8%. Note on this clone: Its antigen is still unknown.

Whole-study results and caveats: With CD4+ cells, TCR diversity rose significantly by C4D1, but not with CD8+ cells. Baseline TCR diversity was reportedly lower in newly diagnosed patients than in healthy donors. It was reported as lower still in relapsed/refractory patients.

Time point: cycle 4 day 1 (C4D1), after 5 to 7 weeks of nivolumab. Relapse was seen in all patients after autologous stem cell transplantation, and brentuximab vedotin exposure was variable. This receptor was identified in a human donor with classical Hodgkin lymphoma. Sequenced material: peripheral blood mononuclear cells (PBMCs), taken before the fourth cycle of nivolumab. This chain uses TRBV6-1 with TRBJ2-7, with D perhaps TRBD2 (6 bases). The CDR3 here is CASSEGRFEGLEQYF. The CDR3 coding sequence is TGTGCCAGCAGTGAAGGGCGGTTTGAGGGACTCGAGCAGTACTTC.